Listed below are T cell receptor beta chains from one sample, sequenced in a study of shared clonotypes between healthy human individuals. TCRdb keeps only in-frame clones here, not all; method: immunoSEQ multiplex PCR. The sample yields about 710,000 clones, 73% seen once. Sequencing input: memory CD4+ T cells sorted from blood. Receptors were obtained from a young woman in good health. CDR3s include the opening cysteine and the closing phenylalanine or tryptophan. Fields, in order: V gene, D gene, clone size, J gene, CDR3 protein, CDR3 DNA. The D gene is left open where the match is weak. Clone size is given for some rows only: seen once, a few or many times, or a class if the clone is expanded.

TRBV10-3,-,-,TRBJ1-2,CAISESLNYGYTF,TGTGCCATCAGTGAATCCCTAAACTATGGCTACACCTTC
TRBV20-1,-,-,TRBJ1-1,CSARDFSEAFF,TGCAGTGCTAGAGATTTCTCTGAAGCTTTCTTT
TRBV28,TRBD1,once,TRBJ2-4,CASSFTGDLAKNIQYF,TGTGCCAGCAGTTTTACAGGGGACCTAGCCAAAAACATTCAGTACTTC
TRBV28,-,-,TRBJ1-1,CASSGYNVNTEAFF,TGTGCCAGCAGTGGGTATAATGTCAACACTGAAGCTTTCTTT
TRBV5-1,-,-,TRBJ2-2,CASSYDSAQLTGELFF,TGCGCCAGCAGCTATGACAGTGCTCAATTAACCGGGGAGCTGTTTTTT
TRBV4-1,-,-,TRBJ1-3,CASSQVNTAGNTIYF,TGCGCCAGCAGCCAAGTGAACACAGCTGGAAACACCATATATTTT
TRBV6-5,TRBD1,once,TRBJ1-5,CASSRTGTEVQPQHF,TGTGCCAGCAGCCGAACCGGGACAGAAGTTCAGCCCCAGCATTTT
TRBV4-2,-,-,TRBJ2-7,CASSQGRSTRYEQYF,TGTGCCAGCAGCCAAGGGCGGAGCACCCGATACGAGCAGTACTTC
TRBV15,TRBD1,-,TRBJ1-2,CATSIHRGSAYGYTF,TGTGCCACCAGCATACACAGGGGCTCGGCATATGGCTACACCTTC
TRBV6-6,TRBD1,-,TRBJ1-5,CASRPTGVFLGQPQHF,TGTGCCAGCCGGCCGACAGGGGTTTTTTTAGGTCAGCCCCAGCATTTT
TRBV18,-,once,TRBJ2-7,CASSPQGGKWVEQYF,TGTGCCAGCTCACCCCAAGGGGGGAAATGGGTCGAGCAGTACTTC
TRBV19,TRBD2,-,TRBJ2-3,CASTPSGRADTQYF,TGTGCCAGTACGCCTAGCGGGAGAGCAGATACGCAGTATTTT
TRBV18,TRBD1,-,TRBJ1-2,CASSPGQGAYGYTF,TGTGCCAGCTCACCAGGACAGGGGGCATATGGCTACACCTTC
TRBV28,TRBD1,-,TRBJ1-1,CASSFRGTEAFF,TGTGCCAGCAGTTTCAGGGGGACTGAAGCTTTCTTT
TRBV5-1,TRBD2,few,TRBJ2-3,CASSQTSGSSTDTQYF,TGCGCCAGCAGCCAGACTAGCGGATCTAGCACAGATACGCAGTATTTT
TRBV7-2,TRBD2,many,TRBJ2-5,CASSFFGLAEETQYF,TGTGCCAGCAGCTTTTTCGGACTAGCTGAAGAGACCCAGTACTTC
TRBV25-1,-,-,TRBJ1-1,CASSPLGEGVQAFF,TGTGCCAGCAGCCCACTCGGGGAGGGGGTCCAAGCTTTCTTT
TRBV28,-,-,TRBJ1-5,CASSFPRSNQPQHF,TGTGCCAGCAGTTTCCCTCGCTCCAATCAGCCCCAGCATTTT
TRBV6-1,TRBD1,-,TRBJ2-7,CASNNGQGTYEQYF,TGTGCCAGCAACAACGGACAGGGAACCTACGAGCAGTACTTC
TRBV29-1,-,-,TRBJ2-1,CSADGARTSSYNEQFF,TGCAGCGCAGACGGGGCGAGGACGAGCTCCTACAATGAGCAGTTCTTC
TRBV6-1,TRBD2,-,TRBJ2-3,CASSDAAGGADTQYF,TGTGCCAGCAGTGACGCAGCGGGAGGGGCAGATACGCAGTATTTT
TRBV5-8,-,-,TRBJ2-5,CASSRGRPKETQYF,TGTGCCAGCAGCCGCGGACGGCCAAAGGAGACCCAGTACTTC
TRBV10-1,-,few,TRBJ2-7,CASSESGGADSYEQYF,TGCGCCAGCAGTGAGTCCGGCGGAGCCGACTCCTACGAGCAGTACTTC
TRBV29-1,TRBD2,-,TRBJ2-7,CSVGGDGLLAESWEQYF,TGCAGCGTGGGGGGTGACGGGTTACTAGCGGAAAGTTGGGAGCAGTACTTC
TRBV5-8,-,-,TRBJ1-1,CASSAGRHEAFF,TGTGCCAGCAGCGCCGGACGACATGAAGCTTTCTTT
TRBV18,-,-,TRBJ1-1,CASSPPTAETGTEAFF,TGTGCCAGCTCACCACCGACAGCCGAGACGGGCACTGAAGCTTTCTTT
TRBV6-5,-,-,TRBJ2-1,CASSLMTATYNEQFF,TGTGCCAGCAGCCTTATGACAGCTACCTACAATGAGCAGTTCTTC
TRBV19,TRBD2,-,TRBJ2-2,CATRTSANTGELFF,TGTGCCACCCGGACTAGCGCGAACACCGGGGAGCTGTTTTTT
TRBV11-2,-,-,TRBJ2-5,CASSLGRSTETQYF,TGTGCCAGCAGCTTAGGAAGGTCGACAGAGACCCAGTACTTC
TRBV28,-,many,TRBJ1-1,CASTLNRIEAFF,TGTGCCAGCACCCTAAACAGGATTGAAGCTTTCTTT
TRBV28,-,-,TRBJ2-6,CASRFRTGANVLTF,TGTGCCAGCAGGTTTCGAACTGGGGCCAACGTCCTGACTTTC
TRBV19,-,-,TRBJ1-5,CASSPQFSNQPQHF,TGTGCCAGTAGCCCACAGTTTAGCAATCAGCCCCAGCATTTT
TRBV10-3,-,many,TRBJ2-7,CAISVQGLYEQYF,TGTGCCATCAGTGTCCAGGGCCTTTACGAGCAGTACTTC
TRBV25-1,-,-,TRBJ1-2,CASSSGDGYTF,TGTGCCAGCAGTTCAGGAGATGGCTACACCTTC
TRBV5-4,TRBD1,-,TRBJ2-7,CASSRGTGHYEQYF,TGTGCCAGCAGCCGGGGGACAGGGCACTACGAGCAGTACTTC
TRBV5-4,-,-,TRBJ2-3,CASSLATGPTDTQYF,TGTGCCAGCAGCTTGGCGACGGGACCCACAGATACGCAGTATTTT
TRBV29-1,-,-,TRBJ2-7,CSAGFDYEQYF,TGCAGCGCTGGGTTCGACTACGAGCAGTACTTC
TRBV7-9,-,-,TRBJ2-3,CASSTSSDTQYF,TGTGCCAGCAGCACCAGCTCAGATACGCAGTATTTT
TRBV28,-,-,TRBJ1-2,CASSLGQGQNGYTF,TGTGCCAGCAGTTTAGGGCAGGGGCAAAATGGCTACACCTTC
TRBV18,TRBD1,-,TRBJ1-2,CASSADRVKNYGYTF,TGTGCCAGCTCAGCTGACAGGGTCAAGAACTATGGCTACACCTTC
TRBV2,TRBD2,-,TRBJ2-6,CASRRGRANVLTF,TGTGCCAGCAGGCGGGGGAGGGCCAACGTCCTGACTTTC
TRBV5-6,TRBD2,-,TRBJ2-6,CASSFLAGSSGANVLTF,TGTGCCAGCAGCTTCCTAGCGGGATCGTCTGGGGCCAACGTCCTGACTTTC